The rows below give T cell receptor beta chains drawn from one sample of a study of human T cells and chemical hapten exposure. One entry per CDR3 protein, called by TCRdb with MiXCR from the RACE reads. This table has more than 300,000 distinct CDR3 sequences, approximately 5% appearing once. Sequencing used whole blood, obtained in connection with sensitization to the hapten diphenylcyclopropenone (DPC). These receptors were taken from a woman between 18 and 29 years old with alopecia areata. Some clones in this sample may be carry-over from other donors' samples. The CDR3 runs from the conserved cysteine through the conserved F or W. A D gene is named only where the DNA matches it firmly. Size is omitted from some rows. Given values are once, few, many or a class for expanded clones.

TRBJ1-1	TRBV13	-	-	CASSLPPAGAEPF	TGTGCCAGCAGCTTACCACCCGCCGGGGCGGAACCTTTT
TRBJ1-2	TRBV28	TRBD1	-	CASSLATGQLRDGYTF	TGTGCCAGCAGTTTAGCGACAGGGCAATTACGGGATGGCTACACCTTC
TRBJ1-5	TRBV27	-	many	CASRGVDQPQHF	TGTGCCAGTAGGGGGGTAGATCAGCCCCAGCATTTT
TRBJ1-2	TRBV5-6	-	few	CASSLETSYGYTF	TGTGCCAGCAGCTTGGAGACGAGCTATGGCTACACCTTC
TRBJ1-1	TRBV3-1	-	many	CASSQDETLRGTEAFF	TGTGCCAGCAGCCAAGATGAGACCCTAAGAGGGACTGAAGCTTTCTTT
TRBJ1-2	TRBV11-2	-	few	CATLGGGGRNYGYTF	TGTGCCACCCTGGGAGGCGGGGGCAGGAACTATGGCTACACCTTC
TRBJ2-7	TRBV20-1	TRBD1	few	CSARIPGQGYEQYF	TGCAGTGCTAGAATTCCGGGACAGGGCTACGAGCAGTACTTC
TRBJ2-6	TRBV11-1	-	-	CASRGGAHSGANVLTF	TGTGCCAGCAGAGGGGGTGCTCACTCTGGGGCCAACGTCCTGACTTTC
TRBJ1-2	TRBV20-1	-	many	CSAHRREGANYGYTF	TGCAGTGCTCATCGTCGAGAGGGGGCTAACTATGGCTACACCTTC
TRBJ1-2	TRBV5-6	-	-	CASSLGTSYGYTF	TGTGCCAGCAGCTTAGGGACAAGTTATGGCTACACCTTC
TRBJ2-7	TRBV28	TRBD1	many	CASGGQGRYEQYF	TGTGCCAGCGGGGGACAGGGCCGTTACGAGCAGTACTTC
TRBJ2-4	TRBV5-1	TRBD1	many	CASSPEDRGLAKNIQYF	TGCGCCAGCAGCCCGGAGGACAGGGGTCTAGCCAAAAACATTCAGTACTTC
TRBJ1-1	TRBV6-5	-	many	CASSYRPHSNTEAFF	TGTGCCAGCAGTTACAGGCCTCATTCGAACACTGAAGCTTTCTTT
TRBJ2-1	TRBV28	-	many	CASSLRAREQFF	TGTGCCAGCAGTTTAAGGGCCCGTGAGCAGTTCTTC
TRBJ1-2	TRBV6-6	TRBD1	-	CASSYSGTDTNYGYTF	TGTGCCAGCAGTTACTCCGGGACAGATACTAACTATGGCTACACCTTC
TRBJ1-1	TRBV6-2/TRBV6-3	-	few	CASKWGFMNTEAFF	TGTGCCAGCAAGTGGGGTTTCATGAACACTGAAGCTTTCTTT
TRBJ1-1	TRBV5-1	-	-	CASSLGQDVFF	TGCGCCAGCAGCTTGGGACAGGATGTATTCTTT
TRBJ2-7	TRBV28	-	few	CASSLGTEPNEQYF	TGTGCCAGCAGTTTAGGGACCGAGCCCAACGAGCAGTACTTC
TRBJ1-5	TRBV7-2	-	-	CASSLANPGQPQHF	TGTGCCAGCAGCTTAGCTAACCCGGGACAGCCCCAGCATTTT
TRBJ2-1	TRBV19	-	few	CASRSWDVVSNEQFF	TGTGCCAGTAGATCATGGGACGTAGTTTCCAATGAGCAGTTCTTC
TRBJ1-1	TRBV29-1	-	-	CSVEGRGSEAFF	TGCAGCGTTGAGGGGCGTGGGTCGGAAGCTTTCTTT
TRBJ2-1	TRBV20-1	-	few	CSASPTYNEQFF	TGCAGTGCCAGCCCCACCTACAATGAGCAGTTCTTC
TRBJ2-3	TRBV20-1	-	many	CSARDLGPTDTQYF	TGCAGTGCTAGAGATCTAGGGCCCACAGATACGCAGTATTTT
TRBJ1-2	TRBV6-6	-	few	CASSYRRRRGPNGYTF	TGTGCCAGCAGTTACCGGCGGAGGAGGGGCCCTAACGGCTACACCTTC
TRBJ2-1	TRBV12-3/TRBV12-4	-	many	CASTQADSYNEQFF	TGTGCCAGCACCCAAGCGGACTCCTACAATGAGCAGTTCTTC
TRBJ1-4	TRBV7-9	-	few	CASSPIERGEKLFF	TGTGCCAGCAGTCCCATCGAAAGGGGAGAAAAACTGTTTTTT
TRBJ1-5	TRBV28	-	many	CASSPGGQGRNQPQHF	TGTGCCAGCAGTCCTGGGGGCCAGGGCCGTAATCAGCCCCAGCATTTT
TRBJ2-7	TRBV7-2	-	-	CASSYGTSSSYEQYF	TGTGCCAGCAGCTATGGGACTTCGAGCTCCTACGAGCAGTACTTC
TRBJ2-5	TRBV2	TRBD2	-	CASSEASGGTEETQYF	TGTGCCAGCAGTGAGGCTAGCGGGGGGACCGAAGAGACCCAGTACTTC
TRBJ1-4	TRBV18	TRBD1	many	CASSQTGAVNEKLFF	TGTGCCAGCTCACAAACAGGGGCCGTCAATGAAAAACTGTTTTTT
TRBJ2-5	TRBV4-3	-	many	CASSQDLSETQYF	TGCGCCAGCAGCCAAGATCTCTCCGAGACCCAGTACTTC
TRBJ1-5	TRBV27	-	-	CASQLDRTHNTQHF	TGTGCCAGCCAGCTAGACAGAACCCACAACACCCAGCATTTT
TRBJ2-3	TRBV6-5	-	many	CASSYLAAGPTDTQYF	TGTGCCAGCAGTTATTTGGCGGCGGGACCCACAGATACGCAGTATTTT
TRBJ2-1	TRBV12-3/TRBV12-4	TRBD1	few	CASSLATGVYNEQFF	TGTGCCAGCAGTTTAGCGACAGGGGTATACAATGAGCAGTTCTTC
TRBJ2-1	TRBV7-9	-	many	CASSLTDSSEQFF	TGTGCCAGCAGCTTAACAGACAGCAGTGAGCAGTTCTTC
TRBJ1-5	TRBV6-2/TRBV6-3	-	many	CASSLNPGHSSTNQPQHF	TGTGCCAGCAGTTTGAATCCGGGACATTCTTCTACCAATCAGCCCCAGCATTTT
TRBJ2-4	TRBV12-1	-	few	CASSFGGLVAKNIQYF	TGTGCCAGCAGCTTTGGGGGCCTTGTAGCCAAAAACATTCAGTACTTC
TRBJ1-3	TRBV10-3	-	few	CAISESVSGNTIYF	TGTGCCATCAGTGAGTCCGTGTCCGGAAACACCATATATTTT
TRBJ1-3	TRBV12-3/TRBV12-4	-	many	CASSSSLNTIYF	TGTGCCAGCAGTTCTTCTTTGAACACCATATATTTT
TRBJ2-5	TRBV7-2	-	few	CASSSPTETQYF	TGTGCCAGCAGCTCGCCCACGGAGACCCAGTACTTC
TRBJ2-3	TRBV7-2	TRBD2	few	CASSSPSGGAWDTQYF	TGTGCCAGCAGCTCCCCCAGCGGGGGGGCCTGGGATACGCAGTATTTT
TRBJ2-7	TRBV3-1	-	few	CASSPTRTTYEQYF	TGTGCCAGCAGCCCCACCCGGACCACCTACGAGCAGTACTTC